The entry that follows covers one T cell receptor (beta chain) sequence. Germline V CDR1 and CDR2: SGHNT, YENEEA. The CDR3 consists of 14 residues. V was pared by 4 bases and J by 4 bases, with 3 bases of the junction left unmatched. The data originate from a study of blood T cell repertoires in COVID-19. Study background: COVID-19 samples collected from the United States, Italy and Spain covered acute and convalescent phases. From T cells, B-cell-depleted T cells, or PBMCs came the material, which was cDNA or gDNA.

Methods used by the authors: Reference gene primer amplification yielded estimated nucleated cell counts. The repertoire was sequenced with immunoSEQ multiplex PCR; TCRdb's copy has only in-frame clones and lacks some. V, J and clone size reflect that table, while D and trimming were determined from the DNA. This sample has some 95,000 clones, with about 90% found just once. The chain employs TRBV11-3 and TRBJ2-3; 9 nucleotides match TRBD1. The sample taken for sequencing was peripheral blood. The source is a human donor with active COVID-19. The donor label of this sample is uncertain. Here the CDR3 reads CASSWDRVADTQYF. The CDR3 DNA reads as TGTGCCAGCAGCTGGGACAGGGTGGCAGATACGCAGTATTTT.